One and the same sample provided the 32 T cell receptor beta chains below, sequenced in a study of blood T cell repertoires in COVID-19. Using immunoSEQ multiplex PCR, the repertoire was profiled, and TCRdb retains in-frame clones only, with some absent. The profile shows 130,000 to 150,000 clones, 75% to 90% of them singletons. Sequencing was performed on peripheral blood. These receptors all come from a man aged 50 or older who had recovered from COVID-19.

The chain couples TRBV18 to TRBJ1-6; maybe TRBD1 (5 bases). V gave up 8 bases and J gave up 6 bases, with 11 bases separating them. The CDR3 is 13 amino acids. The V gene's germline CDR1 is KGHSH and CDR2 LQKENI. CDR3 bases: TGTGCCAGCGCCCCCGGGGGTAATTCACCCCTCCACTTT. Translated, it gives CASAPGGNSPLHF.

The chain is built from TRBV7-2 and TRBJ1-2; tentatively, D is TRBD1 (5 bases). Germline CDR1 SGHTA, CDR2 FQGNSA. The CDR3 sequence is 14 residues long. V was cut by 5 bases and J by 8 bases, with 18 bases left in between. The CDR3 sequence: CASSLDFSGEGYTF. CDR3 nucleotide sequence: TGTGCCAGCAGCCTGGATTTCTCGGGGGAAGGCTACACCTTC. Combining the CDR3 with reference TRBV7-2 and TRBJ1-2 gives the whole variable domain GAGVSQSPSNKVTEKGKDVELRCDPISGHTALYWYRQSLGQGLEFLIYFQGNSAPDKSGLPSDRFSAERTGGSVSTLTIQRTQQEDSAVYLCASSLDFSGEGYTFGSGTRLTVV.

This rearrangement joins TRBV9 to TRBJ2-2; TRBD2 agrees at 7 bases. Germline loops: CDR1 SGDLS, CDR2 YYNGEE. The CDR3 runs to 18 residues. Trimming cost V 3 bases and J 4 bases; bases outside gene matches: 15. The chain's CDR3 is CASSADRLASRVTGELFF. CDR3 nucleotides: TGTGCCAGCAGCGCGGACCGACTAGCATCAAGGGTCACCGGGGAGCTGTTTTTT.

V is TRBV6-6 and J is TRBJ1-1; unclear D gene. The ends were cut back, 1 base at V and 1 base at J, with 10 bases in the middle. CDR3 length equals 15 residues. Germline V gives CDR1 MNHNY, CDR2 SVGAGI (reference sequence). This CDR3 reads CASSYYGRQNTEAFF. CDR3 DNA: TGTGCCAGCAGTTACTACGGCAGACAGAACACTGAAGCTTTCTTT.

The rearrangement uses TRBV4-3 and TRBJ2-5; the D gene is possibly TRBD2 (5 bases). The CDR3 sequence is 15 residues long. Germline CDR1 reads LGHNA; CDR2 reads YSLEER. V was trimmed by 2 bases and J by 2 bases, leaving 12 bases between them. In DNA, the CDR3 is TGCGCCAGCAGCCAACAAACTAGTCATCAAGAGACCCAGTACTTC. Its protein is CASSQQTSHQETQYF.

The chain employs TRBV19 and TRBJ2-2; possible D gene TRBD2, 5 bases. The germline CDR1 and CDR2 sequences are LNHDA and SQIVND (reference sequence). The CDR3 loop spans 14 amino acids. Trimming pared 5 bases from V and 1 base from J, leaving 8 bases between. This CDR3 is CASSRDENTGELFF. CDR3 in DNA: TGTGCCAGTAGTCGGGATGAGAACACCGGGGAGCTGTTTTTT.

The genes are TRBV7-9 and TRBJ2-2; tentatively, D is TRBD1 (6 bases). CDR3 length equals 17 residues. The V gene lost 4 bases and the J gene lost 2 bases, with 17 bases spanning the gap. The V gene's germline CDR1 is SEHNR and CDR2 FQNEAQ (reference sequence). CDR3 in DNA: TGTGCCAGCAGCTCCACAGGGTTTGCGAGTAACACCGGGGAGCTGTTTTTT. Translated, it gives CASSSTGFASNTGELFF.

The gene calls are TRBV18 and TRBJ1-1; D gene ambiguous. CDR1 KGHSH and CDR2 LQKENI come from the germline V gene. Between the trimmed V and J ends, which lost 2 bases and 2 bases, there was a span of 12 bases. CDR3 length: 15 residues. In DNA form, the CDR3 reads TGTGCCAGCTCACCAGAGGTTGGCGGTAACACTGAAGCTTTCTTT. It yields the protein CASSPEVGGNTEAFF.

This clone was seen once. The J gene is TRBJ2-5, the V gene TRBV30; 11 nucleotides line up with TRBD2. Germline CDR1 reads GTSNPN; CDR2 reads SVGIG (reference sequence). This CDR3 comprises 13 residues. V lost 2 bases and J lost 6; bases outside the gene matches: 2. The CDR3 coding sequence is TGTGCCTGGAGTATAGCGGGGGGGAAGACCCAGTACTTC. Its translation is CAWSIAGGKTQYF.

V gene TRBV7-2 combines with J gene TRBJ2-1; 7 positions agree with TRBD1. The germline V gene encodes CDR1 SGHTA and CDR2 FQGNSA. The CDR3 is 14 residues long. V was clipped by 5 bases and J by 9 bases; unmatched bases: 10. The CDR3 loop is CASSPPDRLSEQFF. CDR3 coding DNA: TGTGCCAGCAGCCCCCCGGACAGGCTCAGTGAGCAGTTCTTC.

This chain joins TRBV6-2 or TRBV6-3 and TRBJ2-5, with D uncertain. Trimming pared 6 bases from V and 1 base from J, leaving 15 bases between. The germline CDR1 and CDR2 sequences are MNHEY and SVGEGT. The CDR3 has 15 residues. DNA of the CDR3: TGTGCCAGCAGCCTACTACATCTCCTCCAAGAGACCCAGTACTTC. Translation: CASSLLHLLQETQYF.

The rearrangement joins TRBV18 to TRBJ2-7; perhaps TRBD1 as D (5 bases). Germline loops: CDR1 KGHSH, CDR2 LQKENI. V lost 4 bases to trimming and J lost 6 bases, with 7 bases between them. This CDR3 has 11 amino acids. Written as DNA, the CDR3 is TGTGCCAGCTCACAGGGGTCCGAGCAGTACTTC. Protein sequence: CASSQGSEQYF.

There are a few counts of this clone. V usage is TRBV5-5 and J usage is TRBJ2-2; 7 nucleotides agree with TRBD2. The germline V gene has CDR1 SGHKS and CDR2 YYEKEE (reference sequence). V lost 3 bases, J lost 3 bases, and 8 bases stayed unmatched. The CDR3 extends over 16 amino acids. The CDR3 loop reads CASSSRGGGDTGELFF. CDR3 sequence (DNA): TGTGCCAGCAGCTCGAGGGGCGGGGGAGACACCGGGGAGCTGTTTTTT.

CDR3: CASRSTANEKLFF. The CDR3 region has the DNA TGTGCCAGTAGATCGACAGCTAATGAAAAACTGTTTTTT. This chain joins TRBV19 and TRBJ1-4; possible D gene TRBD1, 5 bases. Trimming left V 6 bases short and J 3 bases short, with 8 bases between. Germline CDR1 and CDR2: LNHDA and SQIVND (reference sequence). The CDR3 contains 13 residues.

This sequence joins TRBV7-2 and TRBJ2-5, with 13 bases aligning to TRBD2. This CDR3 spans 16 amino acids. CDR1 is SGHTA and CDR2 is FQGNSA in the germline V gene. The ends lost 2 bases at V and 4 bases at J; junction bases unmatched: 4. CDR3 DNA: TGTGCCAGCAGCTTAACTAGCGGGGGGGCCAGAGAGACCCAGTACTTC. Translation: CASSLTSGGARETQYF.

The chain combines TRBV7-2 with TRBJ1-2; 7 bases fit TRBD1. The CDR3 loop spans 14 amino acids. Trimming cost V 1 base and J 8 bases; bases outside gene matches: 7. Germline V gene data show CDR1 as SGHTA and CDR2 as FQGNSA. The CDR3 spells CASSLDQGVVGYTF. CDR3 coding DNA: TGTGCCAGCAGCTTAGATCAGGGGGTGGTAGGCTACACCTTC.

In this sample, this clone turned up a few times. The J gene is TRBJ2-2, the V gene TRBV6-2 or TRBV6-3; 7 positions match TRBD1. With V trimmed by 2 bases and J by 4 bases, 4 bases remained unmatched. The germline CDR1 and CDR2 sequences are MNHEY and SVGEGT. The CDR3 is made up of 15 amino acids. CDR3 nucleotides: TGTGCCAGCAGTTACCGGGGACAGCTCACCGGGGAGCTGTTTTTT. Its translation is CASSYRGQLTGELFF.

V gene TRBV7-9 combines with J gene TRBJ2-7; weak D call: TRBD2 (5 bases). V was trimmed by 5 bases and J by 9 bases, leaving 14 bases between them. The CDR3 is 12 amino acids. The germline V gene has CDR1 SEHNR and CDR2 FQNEAQ (reference sequence). The CDR3 DNA follows: TGTGCCAGCAGCCCGGACGGGGTCAGGCAGTACTTC. The encoded protein is CASSPDGVRQYF.

The chain combines TRBV4-2 with TRBJ2-1; D might be TRBD1 (6 bases). Between the trimmed V and J ends, which lost 4 bases and 3 bases, there was a span of 19 bases. There are 17 residues in the CDR3. The germline V gene encodes CDR1 LGHNA and CDR2 YNFKEQ. The CDR3 DNA reads as TGTGCCAGCAGCCCTGGGGGCTCCCTTGCTTTCTACAATGAGCAGTTCTTC. Translation: CASSPGGSLAFYNEQFF.

The chain employs TRBV19 and TRBJ1-1; perhaps TRBD1 as D (6 bases). Trimming stripped 4 bases from V and 6 bases from J, with 9 bases between. Germline values: CDR1 LNHDA, CDR2 SQIVND (reference sequence). The CDR3 consists of 12 residues. The CDR3 nucleotides read TGTGCCAGTAGTAGCTGGACAGCTGAAGCTTTCTTT. This codes for CASSSWTAEAFF.

The CDR3 loop reads CASSPGTGGGSTEAFF. The CDR3 region has the DNA TGTGCCAGCAGTCCCGGGACAGGGGGCGGATCCACTGAAGCTTTCTTT. The chain recombines TRBV27 with TRBJ1-1; 12 bases line up with TRBD1. This CDR3 is 16 amino acids long. From germline, CDR1 is MNHEY and CDR2 SMNVEV (reference sequence). Germline trimming cut 5 bases from V and 4 bases from J; bases unmatched to any gene: 8.

V and J are TRBV5-1 and TRBJ2-7; 9 bases agree with TRBD1. Germline trimming cut 7 bases from V and 4 bases from J; bases unmatched to any gene: 12. Germline V CDR1 and CDR2: SGHRS, YFSETQ. The CDR3 is 15 amino acids. The CDR3 sequence is CASSAWTGAGYEQYF. The DNA of the CDR3 is TGCGCCAGCTCGGCGTGGACAGGGGCCGGGTACGAGCAGTACTTC.

The CDR3 nucleotides are TGCGCCAGCAGCTCAGGGACTAGCGGGGGGCCGCGGAGTGAGCAGTTCTTC. This codes for CASSSGTSGGPRSEQFF. The chain uses TRBV5-1 and TRBJ2-1; the match to TRBD2 covers 15 bases. The junction had 10 bases not matched to a gene; V was cut back by 3 bases and J by 9 bases. CDR1 and CDR2 (germline): SGHRS, YFSETQ. The CDR3 is made up of 17 amino acids.

This chain uses TRBV6-5 with TRBJ2-3, with D unclear. With 0 bases removed from V and 1 base from J, the gap between germline ends came to 8 bases. Germline V CDR1 and CDR2: MNHEY, SVGAGI. The CDR3 is 15 residues long. CDR3 loop: CASSYSKTGTDTQYF. The CDR3 region has the DNA TGTGCCAGCAGTTACTCGAAAACTGGCACAGATACGCAGTATTTT.

The chain uses TRBV5-6 and TRBJ2-5; a weak D match, TRBD2 (7 bases). CDR1 and CDR2 (germline): SGHDT, YYEEEE. This CDR3 spans 18 amino acids. The V and J ends lost 0 bases and 2 bases respectively, with 20 bases between them. The CDR3 coding sequence is TGTGCCAGCAGCTTGGTGGGGACCGGGGGGCTACTACAAGAGACCCAGTACTTC. Translation gives CASSLVGTGGLLQETQYF.

This clone has more than one count but fewer than ten. The DNA for the CDR3 is TGTGCCAGCAGTTCAAGGGGTCATACCTACGAGCAGTACTTC. Amino acid sequence: CASSSRGHTYEQYF. The chain has TRBV6-6 and TRBJ2-7; D may be TRBD1 (5 bases). V gave up 4 bases and J gave up 2 bases, with 12 bases separating them. This CDR3 contains 14 residues. Per the germline V gene, CDR1 is MNHNY and CDR2 is SVGAGI (reference sequence).

V gene TRBV18 combines with J gene TRBJ2-7; TRBD2 matches at 10 bases. Germline CDR1 KGHSH, CDR2 LQKENI. Losses at the gene ends were 4 bases for V and 3 bases for J; bases not matched to a gene: 9. The CDR3 is made up of 16 amino acids. CDR3 sequence (DNA): TGTGCCAGCTCACACGGGATAGCGGGGGGTCACTACGAGCAGTACTTC. It translates to CASSHGIAGGHYEQYF. Looking up the rest from reference TRBV18 and TRBJ2-7 gives the full variable domain: NAGVMQNPRHLVRRRGQEARLRCSPMKGHSHVYWYRQLPEEGLKFMVYLQKENIIDESGMPKERFSAEFPKEGPSILRIQQVVRGDSAAYFCASSHGIAGGHYEQYFGPGTRLTVT.

V gene TRBV5-1 combines with J gene TRBJ2-3, with D maybe TRBD1 (6 bases). Trimming cost V 0 bases and J 0 bases, with 11 bases left between them. Germline values: CDR1 SGHRS, CDR2 YFSETQ. This CDR3 contains 16 residues. The CDR3 nucleotides are TGCGCCAGCAGCTTGGAGGACAGACCTAGCACAGATACGCAGTATTTT. Protein: CASSLEDRPSTDTQYF. Filled out from reference TRBV5-1 and TRBJ2-3, the complete variable domain reads KAGVTQTPRYLIKTRGQQVTLSCSPISGHRSVSWYQQTPGQGLQFLFEYFSETQRNKGNFPGRFSGRQFSNSRSEMNVSTLELGDSALYLCASSLEDRPSTDTQYFGPGTRLTVL.

V and J are TRBV27 and TRBJ1-5, with 7 bases aligning to TRBD1. Germline loops: CDR1 MNHEY, CDR2 SMNVEV (reference sequence). This CDR3 spans 20 amino acids. V shed 3 bases, J shed 0 bases, and the junction held 17 bases outside the gene matches. The CDR3 DNA reads TGTGCCAGCAGTTTGCAGTCCTGGGACAGCGAGGGATATAGCAATCAGCCCCAGCATTTT. Residues: CASSLQSWDSEGYSNQPQHF.

This clone was seen only a few times. V is TRBV5-5 and J is TRBJ2-7; tentative D call: TRBD2 (5 bases). Germline loops: CDR1 SGHKS, CDR2 YYEKEE (reference sequence). V shed 1 base and J shed 0 bases, with 8 bases lying between them. The length of the CDR3 is 14 residues. The CDR3 sequence: CASSLLGSSYEQYF. CDR3 coding DNA: TGTGCCAGCAGCTTGCTGGGGAGCTCCTACGAGCAGTACTTC.

The CDR3 protein is CASSAGGQETQYF. DNA of the CDR3: TGTGCCAGCAGCGCGGGGGGCCAAGAGACCCAGTACTTC. The chain couples TRBV7-3 to TRBJ2-5, with 8 bases aligning to TRBD2. Germline loops: CDR1 SGHTA, CDR2 FQGTGA. CDR3 length: 13 residues. V lost 5 bases, J lost 1 base, and 0 bases stayed unmatched. The variable domain in full, with the rest retrieved from reference TRBV7-3 and TRBJ2-5, is GAGVSQTPSNKVTEKGKYVELRCDPISGHTALYWYRQSLGQGPEFLIYFQGTGAADDSGLPNDRFFAVRPEGSVSTLKIQRTERGDSAVYLCASSAGGQETQYFGPGTRLLVL.

The chain carries TRBV9 and TRBJ2-1, with 10 bases lining up with TRBD2. J lost 3 bases, V lost 3 bases, and 9 bases had no gene match. The germline V gene encodes CDR1 SGDLS and CDR2 YYNGEE. The CDR3 covers 17 residues. This chain's CDR3 is CASSAGVAGGFYNEQFF. CDR3 DNA: TGTGCCAGCAGCGCCGGCGTAGCGGGGGGATTCTACAATGAGCAGTTCTTC.